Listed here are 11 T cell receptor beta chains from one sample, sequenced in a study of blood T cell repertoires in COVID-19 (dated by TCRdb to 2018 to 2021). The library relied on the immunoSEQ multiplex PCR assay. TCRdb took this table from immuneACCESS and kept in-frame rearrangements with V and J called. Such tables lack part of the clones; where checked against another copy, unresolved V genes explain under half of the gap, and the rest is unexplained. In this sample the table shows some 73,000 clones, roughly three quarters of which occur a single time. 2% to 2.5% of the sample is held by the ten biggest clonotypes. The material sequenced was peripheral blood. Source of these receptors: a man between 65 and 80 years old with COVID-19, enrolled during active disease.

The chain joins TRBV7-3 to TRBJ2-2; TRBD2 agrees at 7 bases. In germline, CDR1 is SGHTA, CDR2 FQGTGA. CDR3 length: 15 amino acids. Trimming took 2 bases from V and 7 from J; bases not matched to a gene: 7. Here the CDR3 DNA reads TGTGCCAGCAGCTTAGGCGGGAGTTCGATCGGGGAGCTGTTTTTT. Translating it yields CASSLGGSSIGELFF.

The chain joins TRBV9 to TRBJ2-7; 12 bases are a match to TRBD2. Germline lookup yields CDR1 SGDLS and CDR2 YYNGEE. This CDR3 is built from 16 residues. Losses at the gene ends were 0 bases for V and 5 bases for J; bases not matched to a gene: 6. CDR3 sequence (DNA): TGTGCCAGCAGCGTAGGGGTGACTAGCGGGAGAGACGAGCAGTACTTC. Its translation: CASSVGVTSGRDEQYF.

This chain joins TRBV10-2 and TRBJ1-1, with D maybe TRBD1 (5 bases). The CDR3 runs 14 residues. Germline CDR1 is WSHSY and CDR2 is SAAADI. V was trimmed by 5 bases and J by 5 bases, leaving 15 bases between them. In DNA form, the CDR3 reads TGCGCCAGCAGTATCGGGGGTGTTAGGACTGAAGCTTTCTTT. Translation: CASSIGGVRTEAFF.

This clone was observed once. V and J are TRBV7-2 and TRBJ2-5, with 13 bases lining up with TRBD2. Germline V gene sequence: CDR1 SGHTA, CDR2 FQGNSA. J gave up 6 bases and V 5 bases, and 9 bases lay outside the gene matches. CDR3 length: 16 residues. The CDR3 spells CASSLRTSGSEKTQYF. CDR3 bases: TGTGCCAGCAGCCTAAGGACTAGCGGGAGTGAAAAGACCCAGTACTTC.

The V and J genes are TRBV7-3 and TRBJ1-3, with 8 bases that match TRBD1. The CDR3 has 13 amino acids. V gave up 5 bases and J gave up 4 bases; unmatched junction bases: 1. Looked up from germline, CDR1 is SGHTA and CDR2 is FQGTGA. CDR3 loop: CASSRDRGNTIYF. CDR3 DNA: TGTGCCAGCAGCCGGGACAGGGGAAACACCATATATTTT.

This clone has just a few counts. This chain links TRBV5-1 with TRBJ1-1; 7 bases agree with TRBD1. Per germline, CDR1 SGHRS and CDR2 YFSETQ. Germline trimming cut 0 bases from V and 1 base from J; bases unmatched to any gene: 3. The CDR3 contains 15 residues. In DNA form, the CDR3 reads TGCGCCAGCAGCTTGGAGGGGACAGCGAACACTGAAGCTTTCTTT. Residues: CASSLEGTANTEAFF.

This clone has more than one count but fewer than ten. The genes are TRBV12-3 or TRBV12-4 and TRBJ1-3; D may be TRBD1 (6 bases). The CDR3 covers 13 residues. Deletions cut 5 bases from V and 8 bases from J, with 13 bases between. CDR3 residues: CASSPLRGHTIYF. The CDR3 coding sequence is TGTGCCAGCAGTCCCTTGCGGGGGCACACCATATATTTT.

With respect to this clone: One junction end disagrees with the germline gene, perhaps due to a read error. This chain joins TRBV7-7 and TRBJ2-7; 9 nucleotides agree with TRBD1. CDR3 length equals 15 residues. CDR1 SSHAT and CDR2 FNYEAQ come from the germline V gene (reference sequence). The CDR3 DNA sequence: TGTGCTAGCAGTCCACAGGGGGCCTCTTCCTACGAGCAGTACTTC. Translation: CASSPQGASSYEQYF.

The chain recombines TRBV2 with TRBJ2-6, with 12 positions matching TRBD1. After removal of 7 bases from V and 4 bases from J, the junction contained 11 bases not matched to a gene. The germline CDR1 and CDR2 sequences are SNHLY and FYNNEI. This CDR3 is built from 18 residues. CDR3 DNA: TGTGCCAGCAAGAATCAGGGACAGGGGGCATCAGGGGCCAACGTCCTGACTTTC. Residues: CASKNQGQGASGANVLTF.

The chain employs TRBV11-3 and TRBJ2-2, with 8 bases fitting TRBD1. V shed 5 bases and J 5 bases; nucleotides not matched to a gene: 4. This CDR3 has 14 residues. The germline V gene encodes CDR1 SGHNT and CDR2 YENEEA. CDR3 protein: CASSEGQDTGELFF. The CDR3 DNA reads TGTGCCAGCAGCGAGGGACAGGATACCGGGGAGCTGTTTTTT.

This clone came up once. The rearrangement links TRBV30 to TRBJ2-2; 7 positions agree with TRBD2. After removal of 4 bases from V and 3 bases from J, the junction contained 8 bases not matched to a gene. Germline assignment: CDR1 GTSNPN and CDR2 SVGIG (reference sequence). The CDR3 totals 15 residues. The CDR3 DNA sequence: TGTGCCTGGATACGGGGGAGGGCCGACACCGGGGAGCTGTTTTTT. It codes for CAWIRGRADTGELFF.